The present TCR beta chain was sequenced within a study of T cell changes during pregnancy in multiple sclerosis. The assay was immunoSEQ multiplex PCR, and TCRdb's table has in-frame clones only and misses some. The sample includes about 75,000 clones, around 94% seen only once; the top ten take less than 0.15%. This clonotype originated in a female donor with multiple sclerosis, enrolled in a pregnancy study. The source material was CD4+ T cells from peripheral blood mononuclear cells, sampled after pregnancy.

DNA of the CDR3: TGTGCCAGCAGGGTGGTGAGGTTCTCCTACGAGCAGTACTTC. Protein: CASRVVRFSYEQYF. This chain connects TRBV11-2 to TRBJ2-7; unclear D gene. CDR3 length equals 14 residues. Germline assignment: CDR1 SGHAT and CDR2 FQNNGV. V lost 6 bases, J lost 0 bases, and 12 bases lay in between.